The 19 T cell receptor beta chains reported below all come from one sample, sequenced in a study of blood T cell repertoires in COVID-19. Assay used: immunoSEQ multiplex PCR; TCRdb lists only in-frame clones, some missing. The repertoire consists of roughly 96,000 clones, with 82% occurring once and the leading ten covering roughly 18%. The sequencing input was peripheral blood. The receptor source for this set is a man of 80 years or more with acute or convalescent COVID-19.

This sequence joins TRBV7-2 and TRBJ1-2; D perhaps matches TRBD1 (6 bases). Germline CDR1 is SGHTA and CDR2 is FQGNSA. This CDR3 has 13 amino acids. Trimming pared 6 bases from V and 6 bases from J, leaving 14 bases between. CDR3 DNA sequence: TGTGCCAGCAGACACAGGGTCAATCATGGCTACACCTTC. It is translated as CASRHRVNHGYTF.

The chain couples TRBV9 to TRBJ2-1; 9 bases are a match to TRBD2. V gave up 3 bases and J gave up 5 bases; unmatched junction bases: 12. Germline V CDR1 and CDR2: SGDLS, YYNGEE. The length of the CDR3 is 17 residues. CDR3 region: CASSEYSGRDRDNEQFF. The CDR3 coding sequence is TGTGCCAGCAGCGAATATAGCGGGAGAGATCGGGACAATGAGCAGTTCTTC.

The chain uses TRBV28 and TRBJ1-4; D may be TRBD1 (6 bases). V was trimmed by 5 bases and J by 15 bases, leaving 16 bases between them. The CDR3 spans 12 residues. Germline loops: CDR1 MDHEN, CDR2 SYDVKM. For the CDR3, the DNA is TGTGCCAGCAGTCCATCAGGGGACGGGGTGTTTTTT. Translating it yields CASSPSGDGVFF.

With regard to this clone: At one end the junction does not follow the germline gene, possibly because of a read error. This rearrangement joins TRBV5-5 to TRBJ2-3; perhaps TRBD1 as D (6 bases). Germline V lookup: CDR1 SGHKS, CDR2 YYEKEE (reference sequence). This CDR3 contains 17 residues. CDR3 amino acids: CASSLERTALPTDTQYF. The DNA of the CDR3 is TGTGCCAGCAGTTTGGAACGGACAGCCTTGCCCACAGATACGCAGTATTTT.

The V and J genes are TRBV29-1 and TRBJ1-3; 9 bases fit TRBD1. J lost 2 bases, V lost 6 bases, and 5 bases had no gene match. This CDR3 has 14 amino acids. Germline V lookup: CDR1 SQVTM, CDR2 ANQGSEA. The CDR3 DNA is TGCAGCGTGGCCGACAGGGGGACTGGAAACACCATATATTTT. It is translated as CSVADRGTGNTIYF.

In DNA form, the CDR3 reads TGTGCCAGCAGCTTGGGGACTACGGAGACCCAGTACTTC. This encodes CASSLGTTETQYF. The chain employs TRBV5-4 and TRBJ2-5, with D possibly TRBD2 on 6 matching bases. Deletions cut 0 bases from V and 5 bases from J, with 8 bases between. Germline V gene lookup returns CDR1 SGHNT and CDR2 YYREEE (reference sequence). This CDR3 is 13 amino acids long.

The J gene is TRBJ1-5, the V gene TRBV6-5; D possibly corresponds to TRBD1 (5 bases). V was trimmed by 0 bases and J by 3 bases, leaving 6 bases between them. Germline V CDR1 and CDR2: MNHEY, SVGAGI. This CDR3 comprises 14 residues. CDR3 region: CASSYSGDNQPQHF. The DNA for the CDR3 is TGTGCCAGCAGTTACTCAGGGGACAATCAGCCCCAGCATTTT.

Here the CDR3 DNA reads TGCGCCAGCAGTGAGACCCGGGCCGGGAGGAGCACAGATACGCAGTATTTT. Protein product: CASSETRAGRSTDTQYF. This rearrangement joins TRBV10-1 to TRBJ2-3, with TRBD2 matching over 7 bases. The CDR3 loop spans 17 amino acids. The V gene's germline CDR1 is WNHNN and CDR2 SYGVQD (reference sequence). After removal of 2 bases from V and 0 bases from J, the junction contained 8 bases not matched to a gene.

This clone was seen a single time. The chain has TRBV7-2 and TRBJ2-1; no reliable D call. The CDR3 has 14 residues. Germline CDR1 reads SGHTA; CDR2 reads FQGNSA. Trimming cost V 1 base and J 8 bases, with 12 bases left between them. The CDR3 DNA is TGTGCCAGCAGCTTAGACCCTATTGTCGATGAGCAGTTCTTC. Translated, it gives CASSLDPIVDEQFF.

V is TRBV25-1 and J is TRBJ2-5, with 9 bases that match TRBD2. Germline V gene lookup returns CDR1 MGHDK and CDR2 SYGVNS. J gave up 5 bases and V 2 bases, and 6 bases lay outside the gene matches. The CDR3 totals 15 residues. The DNA for the CDR3 is TGTGCCAGCAGTGAAGGGAGCGGGGGGAGGGAGACCCAGTACTTC. It yields the protein CASSEGSGGRETQYF.

The gene calls are TRBV6-2 or TRBV6-3 and TRBJ1-1; the D is unclear. The CDR3 contains 13 residues. V lost 5 bases, J lost 0 bases, and 7 bases lay in between. The germline V gene encodes CDR1 MNHEY and CDR2 SVGEGT. The CDR3 reads CASSRELNTEAFF. The CDR3, as DNA: TGTGCCAGCAGTCGGGAGCTGAACACTGAAGCTTTCTTT.

The chain carries TRBV24-1 and TRBJ2-3, with 7 bases lining up with TRBD1. The germline CDR1 and CDR2 sequences are KGHDR and SFDVKD. CDR3 length equals 14 residues. V shed 3 bases and J 7 bases; nucleotides not matched to a gene: 6. The DNA for the CDR3 is TGTGCCACCAGTGATCTACGACAGGGAAATACGCAGTATTTT. Protein sequence: CATSDLRQGNTQYF.

The chain links TRBV9 to TRBJ1-3; possibly TRBD1 for D (6 bases). V gave up 4 bases and J gave up 0 bases, with 11 bases separating them. Germline assignment: CDR1 SGDLS and CDR2 YYNGEE. CDR3 length: 15 amino acids. The CDR3 is CASSPSGVSGNTIYF. CDR3 nucleotide sequence: TGTGCCAGCAGCCCGTCAGGGGTCTCTGGAAACACCATATATTTT.

The chain combines TRBV6-5 with TRBJ2-1, with TRBD2 matching 12 bases. Germline V lookup: CDR1 MNHEY, CDR2 SVGAGI. This CDR3 spans 16 amino acids. V lost 0 bases, J lost 10 bases, and 7 bases stayed unmatched. Here the CDR3 reads CASSYSPSGGAREQFF. In nucleotides, the CDR3 is TGTGCCAGCAGTTACTCCCCTAGCGGGGGGGCCAGGGAGCAGTTCTTC.

The V call is TRBV28, the J call TRBJ1-2, with D uncertain. The CDR3 contains 15 residues. Looked up from germline, CDR1 is MDHEN and CDR2 is SYDVKM. The V gene lost 5 bases and the J gene lost 1 base, with 14 bases spanning the gap. The CDR3 region has the DNA TGTGCCAGCAGTCGTACCGACGGGTTTAACTATGGCTACACCTTC. Its translation: CASSRTDGFNYGYTF.

This rearrangement joins TRBV9 to TRBJ2-3; the match to TRBD2 covers 9 bases. Germline CDR1 reads SGDLS; CDR2 reads YYNGEE. This CDR3 contains 16 residues. The V gene end was trimmed by 3 bases and the J gene end by 0 bases; junction bases not matched to a gene: 5. CDR3 nucleotides: TGTGCCAGCAGCGGTAGCGGGAGTAAGAGCACAGATACGCAGTATTTT. The encoded protein is CASSGSGSKSTDTQYF. Filled out from reference TRBV9 and TRBJ2-3, the complete variable domain reads DSGVTQTPKHLITATGQRVTLRCSPRSGDLSVYWYQQSLDQGLQFLIQYYNGEERAKGNILERFSAQQFPDLHSELNLSSLELGDSALYFCASSGSGSKSTDTQYFGPGTRLTVL.

The chain couples TRBV5-5 to TRBJ1-6, with 9 bases aligning to TRBD1. The V gene end was trimmed by 3 bases and the J gene end by 6 bases; junction bases not matched to a gene: 16. This CDR3 is 19 amino acids long. Per germline, CDR1 SGHKS and CDR2 YYEKEE (reference sequence). The CDR3 here is CASSSFFRDRVLGNSPLHF. CDR3 nucleotides: TGTGCCAGCAGCTCATTTTTCCGGGACAGGGTCCTGGGTAATTCACCCCTCCACTTT.

The V call is TRBV5-4, the J call TRBJ2-2; 11 nucleotides line up with TRBD1. Germline V gene sequence: CDR1 SGHNT, CDR2 YYREEE (reference sequence). The junction had 5 bases not matched to a gene; V was cut back by 3 bases and J by 7 bases. The CDR3 is 15 residues long. This CDR3 is CASSYGTGGVGELFF. CDR3 DNA: TGTGCCAGCAGCTACGGGACAGGGGGTGTCGGGGAGCTGTTTTTT.

This clone was found once. The rearrangement uses TRBV9 and TRBJ2-7; 9 bases fit TRBD1. The germline CDR1 and CDR2 sequences are SGDLS and YYNGEE. The junction had 7 bases not matched to a gene; V was cut back by 4 bases and J by 5 bases. The CDR3 loop spans 14 amino acids. This chain's CDR3 is CASSSTTGGHEQYF. The CDR3, as DNA: TGTGCCAGCAGCTCAACCACAGGGGGCCACGAGCAGTACTTC.